This TCR beta chain was identified during a study of blood T cell repertoires in COVID-19. Across the study: Samples taken during acute and convalescent COVID-19 were collected in the United States, Italy and Spain. PBMCs, B-cell-depleted T cells, or T cells were the source of the cDNA or gDNA that made up the material.

The V gene end was trimmed by 4 bases and the J gene end by 1 base; junction bases not matched to a gene: 5. From germline, CDR1 is SGHRS and CDR2 YFSETQ. The CDR3 is 14 amino acids. Original analysis: Amplification of reference gene primers was used by the study to estimate nucleated cell counts. This table comes from immunoSEQ multiplex PCR, and its TCRdb copy is limited to in-frame clones, with some not included. The V and J calls and clone size were taken over from that table, and D and trimming were inferred from the DNA. The sample lists around 46,000 clones, 77% occurring once. The count of this clone is one.

Material for sequencing was peripheral blood. The sequence came from a human donor with active or convalescent COVID-19. The donor label of this sample is uncertain. This rearrangement joins TRBV5-1 to TRBJ2-7, with 7 positions matching TRBD1. The CDR3 here is CASSPGDRSYEQYF. DNA of the CDR3: TGCGCCAGCAGCCCTGGGGACAGATCCTACGAGCAGTACTTC.